This is a list of T cell receptor beta chains from one sample in a study of blood T cell repertoires in COVID-19. Method: immunoSEQ multiplex PCR; TCRdb's copy keeps in-frame clones and lacks some. The sample yields about 140,000 clones, around 81% seen once. Sequencing was carried out using peripheral blood. The receptors derive from a human donor in a cohort sampled during active COVID-19. The CDR3 runs from the conserved cysteine through the conserved F or W. Fields, in order: V gene, J gene, CDR3 protein.

V gene: TRBV14
J gene: TRBJ1-2
CDR3 protein: CASSHVLNYGYTF

V gene: TRBV11-3
J gene: TRBJ2-2
CDR3 protein: CASSLGTGATGELFF

V gene: TRBV19
J gene: TRBJ2-3
CDR3 protein: CASSTPGTSGTYTDTQYF

V gene: TRBV5-1
J gene: TRBJ2-1
CDR3 protein: CASSLTSGDNEQFF

V gene: TRBV3-1/TRBV3-2
J gene: TRBJ1-2
CDR3 protein: CASSQRGGGYTF

V gene: TRBV12-3/TRBV12-4
J gene: TRBJ2-7
CDR3 protein: CASRGGEQYF

V gene: TRBV7-9
J gene: TRBJ1-2
CDR3 protein: CASSLGAVVGSWDGYTF

V gene: TRBV6-1
J gene: TRBJ2-7
CDR3 protein: CASGEGDPYF

V gene: TRBV3-1/TRBV3-2
J gene: TRBJ1-3
CDR3 protein: CASSQRDTGNTIYF

V gene: TRBV28
J gene: TRBJ1-2
CDR3 protein: CASSAGQLANYGYTF

V gene: TRBV5-1
J gene: TRBJ2-5
CDR3 protein: CASSLTGQGYQETQYF

V gene: TRBV30
J gene: TRBJ1-5
CDR3 protein: CAWSGTGGYQPQHF

V gene: TRBV10-3
J gene: TRBJ2-7
CDR3 protein: CAISEGTASYEQYF

V gene: TRBV11-2
J gene: TRBJ2-5
CDR3 protein: CASMGPIETQYF

V gene: TRBV7-2
J gene: TRBJ2-1
CDR3 protein: CASSPGASGRAVVEQFF

V gene: TRBV19
J gene: TRBJ2-6
CDR3 protein: CASRGQGHGANVLTF

V gene: TRBV11-2
J gene: TRBJ2-1
CDR3 protein: CASSRKWGDEQFF